The rows below give T cell receptor beta chains drawn from one sample of a study of blood T cell repertoires in COVID-19. Clones were sequenced by immunoSEQ multiplex PCR, and TCRdb holds only the in-frame ones, with some missing. The data hold a few hundred thousand clones, with roughly 84% observed a single time. The specimen sequenced was peripheral blood. Every receptor here comes from a human donor in a cohort sampled during active COVID-19. CDR3s include the opening cysteine and the closing phenylalanine or tryptophan. The D gene is left open where the match is weak. Clone size is stated in some rows and not others, as once, few, many or a class when expanded.

V	size	D	J	DNA	CDR3
TRBV7-9	.	TRBD1	TRBJ2-2	TGTGCCAGCAGCTTAAGGGGGCACGACACCGGGGAGCTGTTTTTT	CASSLRGHDTGELFF
TRBV3-1/TRBV3-2	.	TRBD1	TRBJ2-5	TGTGCCAGCAGCCAAGAAGGGACAGGGGGACGGACCCAGTACTTC	CASSQEGTGGRTQYF
TRBV10-3	.	.	TRBJ1-2	TGTGCCATCAGGGGCACCGGGACAATTGATGGCTACACCTTC	CAIRGTGTIDGYTF
TRBV30	.	.	TRBJ2-1	TGTGCCTGGACCGCCTCCCGGGAGCAGTTCTTC	CAWTASREQFF
TRBV5-1	once	TRBD2	TRBJ2-1	TGCGCCAGCAGCTTGGTAGCGGGAGTGGGAAGTTCCTACAATGAGCAGTTCTTC	CASSLVAGVGSSYNEQFF
TRBV6-6	.	TRBD1	TRBJ2-7	TGTGCCAGCAGTTACGGGACAGGGACCTACGAGCAGTACTTC	CASSYGTGTYEQYF
TRBV5-5	.	.	TRBJ1-4	TGTGCCAGCAGCCACCGTCTCTTCCAGGGGCGCGTCGAGGAAAAACTGTTTTTT	CASSHRLFQGRVEEKLFF
TRBV28	.	TRBD2	TRBJ2-3	TGTGCCAGCAGTTTATCGGGCGGGAGAGATACGCAGTATTTT	CASSLSGGRDTQYF
TRBV9	.	TRBD1	TRBJ2-7	TGTGCCAGCAGCGCCGGACAGGGGCACTACGAGCAGTACTTC	CASSAGQGHYEQYF
TRBV6-2/TRBV6-3	.	TRBD1	TRBJ2-7	TGTGCCAGCAGCCCCCCCGGACAGGGGGCCTACGAGCAGTACTTC	CASSPPGQGAYEQYF
TRBV11-2	.	TRBD2	TRBJ2-1	TGTGCCAGCAGCTTAGCGGGTCTAGCGGTCCCCCATGAGCAGTTCTTC	CASSLAGLAVPHEQFF
TRBV5-5	.	TRBD2	TRBJ2-2	TGTGCCAGCAGCGGACGAGTTAGCGGGAGGACTACCGGGGAGCTGTTTTTT	CASSGRVSGRTTGELFF
TRBV19	.	.	TRBJ2-7	TGTGCCAGTAACCCCGGGATAAGCTCCTACGAGCAGTACTTC	CASNPGISSYEQYF
TRBV7-9	.	TRBD1	TRBJ1-4	TGTGCCAGCAGCTTAGGCACACAGGGGTTCGAGACTAATGAAAAACTGTTTTTT	CASSLGTQGFETNEKLFF
TRBV7-9	few	TRBD1	TRBJ2-1	TGTGCCAGCAGCTTCAGACAGGGCTACAATGAGCAGTTCTTC	CASSFRQGYNEQFF
TRBV28	once	.	TRBJ1-1	TGTGCCAGCAGTTTATACCGTACATTGAACACTGAAGCTTTCTTT	CASSLYRTLNTEAFF
TRBV11-2	many	TRBD2	TRBJ2-7	TGTGCCAGCAGCGGGACCGGGACTAGCGGGACCTACGAGCAGTACTTC	CASSGTGTSGTYEQYF
TRBV7-9	.	.	TRBJ1-2	TGTGCCAGCAGCGGTCTGGGGCGCGGATATGGCTACACCTTC	CASSGLGRGYGYTF
TRBV7-2	.	.	TRBJ1-1	TGTGCCAGCAGCTTAAGTGGCCCGTCCACTGAAGCTTTCTTT	CASSLSGPSTEAFF
TRBV10-2	.	TRBD2	TRBJ2-5	TGCGCCACCGGCCCGGGACTAGCGGGATACCAAGAGACCCAGTACTTC	CATGPGLAGYQETQYF
TRBV3-1/TRBV3-2	.	TRBD1	TRBJ1-4	TGTGCCAGCAGCCCGTTACAGGGGGCGGGTGAAAAACTGTTTTTT	CASSPLQGAGEKLFF